This T cell receptor beta chain appears in the sequencing data of a study of blood T cell repertoires in COVID-19 (dated by TCRdb to 2018 to 2020). Describing the broader study: The collaborator samples originated in the United States, Italy and Spain and spanned the acute and convalescent phases of COVID-19. HLA class I and class II types, where available, came from metadata supplied by the sample provider rather than from assay-based typing. The repertoires were made available in a free public database intended to serve as a resource for research on the immune response to SARS-CoV-2. Subjects who had been exposed to COVID-19, were actively infected with it, or had recovered from it provided the deeply sampled blood TCRbeta repertoires that made up the dataset. The samples were drawn from two sources: the first 160 participants of the ongoing ImmuneRACE study, and 1,000 to 1,500 subjects contributed by 6 global collaborators. The material from the prospective study consisted of cDNA or gDNA derived from T cells, B-cell-depleted T cells, or PBMCs. The sample metadata nearly always contained a de-identified subject ID, COVID-19 status, age in years and sex.

Overall study results and their limits: The quantity of clinical and demographic metadata differed by source and by participant and was supplied without curation.

For this clone: Its antigen is currently not known. There are no base qualities to consult, and no much larger clone falls within one base.

Participants in the prospective study were aged roughly 18 to 100 years, lived in 20 to 25 United States geographic areas, and enrolled through a virtual design. To assign participants to cohorts, the prospective study relied on clinical history that participants themselves reported in a screening survey and a study questionnaire. ImmuneRACE Cohort 3 recovered participants were defined by two consecutive negative NP/OP PCR tests, healthcare professional clearance, or symptom resolution. In the prospective study, whole blood, serum and a nasopharyngeal or oropharyngeal swab were collected from each participant by mobile phlebotomists. Over a roughly 2-month period, participants in the prospective study had the option of providing additional blood draws and questionnaires. Before DNA extraction, blood samples from the prospective study were shipped at room temperature or frozen. The CDR3, cysteine through phenylalanine, is 17 amino acids long. The sequence is cut down to CDR3 DNA, 51 bases in frame from base 1. From a lookup of the germline V gene, CDR1 and CDR2 are LGHNT and FRNRAP. V lost 5 bases and J lost 0 bases, and the count of bases not matched to a germline gene is 10.

The immunoSEQ Assay, a bias-controlled multiplex PCR, was used to amplify TCRbeta CDR3 regions from genomic DNA. The study's processing was this. The number of nucleated cells in each sample was estimated from the amplification of reference gene primers within the assay. To quantify the absolute abundance of each unique TCRbeta CDR3 rearrangement, sequence reads were collapsed and filtered. Productive Simpson clonality was computed per sample as the square root of Simpson's diversity index over productive rearrangements. TCRdb holds this immuneACCESS table with in-frame rearrangements only. Some clones are missing; in checked studies, unresolved V genes explain under half, and the rest has no known cause. Clone size and V and J calls were adopted from that table, with D and trimming inferred from the DNA. The sample table records some 250,000 clones; about 89% of these occur just once. Clones ranked in the top ten supply approximately 9.5% of the sample.

This clonotype was obtained from a man in his forties or fifties who had recovered from COVID-19. The receptor chain draws on TRBV12-5 and TRBJ2-3, with 8 bases matching TRBD2. Sequenced sample: PBMCs or T cells enriched from blood (not recorded which). CDR3 sequence: CASGPTVASGSTDTQYF. The nucleotide sequence reads as follows: TGTGCTAGTGGTCCGACGGTGGCTAGCGGGAGCACAGATACGCAGTATTTT.